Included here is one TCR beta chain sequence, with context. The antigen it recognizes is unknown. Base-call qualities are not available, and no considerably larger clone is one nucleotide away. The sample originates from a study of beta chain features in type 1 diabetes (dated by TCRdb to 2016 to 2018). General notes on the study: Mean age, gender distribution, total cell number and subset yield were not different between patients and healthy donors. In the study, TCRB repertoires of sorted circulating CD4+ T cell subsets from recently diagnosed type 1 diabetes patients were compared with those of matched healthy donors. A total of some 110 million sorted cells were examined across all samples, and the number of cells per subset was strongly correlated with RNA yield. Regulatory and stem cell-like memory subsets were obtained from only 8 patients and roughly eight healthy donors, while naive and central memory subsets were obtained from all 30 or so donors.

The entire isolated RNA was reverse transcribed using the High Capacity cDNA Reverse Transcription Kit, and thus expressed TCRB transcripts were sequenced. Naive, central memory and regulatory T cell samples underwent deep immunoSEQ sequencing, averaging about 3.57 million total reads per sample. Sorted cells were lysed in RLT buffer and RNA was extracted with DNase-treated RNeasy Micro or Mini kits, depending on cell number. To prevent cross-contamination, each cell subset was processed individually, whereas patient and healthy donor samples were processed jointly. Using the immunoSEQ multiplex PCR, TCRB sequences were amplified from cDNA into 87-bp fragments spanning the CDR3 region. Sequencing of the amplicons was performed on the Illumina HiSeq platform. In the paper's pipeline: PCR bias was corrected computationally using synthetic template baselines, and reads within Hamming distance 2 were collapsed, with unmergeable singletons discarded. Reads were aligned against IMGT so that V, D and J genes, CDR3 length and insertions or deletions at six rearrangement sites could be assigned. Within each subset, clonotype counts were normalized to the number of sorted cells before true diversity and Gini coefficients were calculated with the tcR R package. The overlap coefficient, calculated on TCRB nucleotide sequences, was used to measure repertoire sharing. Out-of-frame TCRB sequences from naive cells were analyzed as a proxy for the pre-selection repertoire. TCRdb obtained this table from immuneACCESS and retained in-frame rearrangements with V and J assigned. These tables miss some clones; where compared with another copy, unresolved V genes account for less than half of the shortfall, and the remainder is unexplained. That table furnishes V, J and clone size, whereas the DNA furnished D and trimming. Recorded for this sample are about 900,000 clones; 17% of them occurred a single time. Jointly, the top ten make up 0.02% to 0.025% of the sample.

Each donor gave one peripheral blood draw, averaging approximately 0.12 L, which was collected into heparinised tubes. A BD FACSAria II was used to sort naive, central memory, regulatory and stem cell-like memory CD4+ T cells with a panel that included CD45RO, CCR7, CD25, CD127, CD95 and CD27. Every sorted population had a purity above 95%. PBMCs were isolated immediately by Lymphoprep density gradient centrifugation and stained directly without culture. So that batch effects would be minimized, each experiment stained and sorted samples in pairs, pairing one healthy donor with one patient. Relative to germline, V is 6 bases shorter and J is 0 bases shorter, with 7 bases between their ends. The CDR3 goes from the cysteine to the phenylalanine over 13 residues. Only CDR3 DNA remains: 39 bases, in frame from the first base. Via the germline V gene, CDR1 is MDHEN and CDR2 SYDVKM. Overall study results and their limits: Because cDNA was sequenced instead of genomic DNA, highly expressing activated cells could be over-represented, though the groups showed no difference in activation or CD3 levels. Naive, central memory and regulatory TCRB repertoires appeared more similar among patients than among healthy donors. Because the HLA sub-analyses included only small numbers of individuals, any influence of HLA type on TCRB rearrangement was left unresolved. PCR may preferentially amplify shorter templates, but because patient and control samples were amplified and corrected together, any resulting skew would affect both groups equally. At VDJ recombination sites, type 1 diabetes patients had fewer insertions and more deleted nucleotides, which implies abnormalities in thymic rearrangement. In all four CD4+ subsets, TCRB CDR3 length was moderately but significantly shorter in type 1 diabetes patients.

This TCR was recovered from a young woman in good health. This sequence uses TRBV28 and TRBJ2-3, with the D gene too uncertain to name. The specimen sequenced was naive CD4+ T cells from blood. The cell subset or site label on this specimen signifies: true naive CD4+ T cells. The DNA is TGTGCCAGCAGAATACAGAGCACAGATACGCAGTATTTT. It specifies CASRIQSTDTQYF.